This T cell receptor (beta chain) was found in a study of spatial heterogeneity in lung cancer. Study overall: The study consistently detected more beta-chain than alpha-chain sequences. In the raw reads, each unique TCR and UMI combination was present more than ten times on average.

V lost 5 bases to trimming and J lost 0 bases, with 14 bases between them. The germline V gene encodes CDR1 SEHNR and CDR2 FQNEAQ (reference sequence). The CDR3 runs 16 residues. Individual TCR cDNA molecules each bore their own unique molecular identifier. TCRdb reprocessed the 5' RACE reads via MiXCR and lists one record per CDR3 protein. The sample lists some 7,000 distinct CDR3 sequences; roughly 19% were seen once. Time point indicated: sample taken at primary tumor resection. The study sequenced unsorted whole RNA from tumor, nontumor lung or frozen PBMC. The donors comprised about 70 untreated early-stage non-small cell lung cancer patients.

The TCR was taken from a female donor with early-stage non-small cell lung cancer. V usage is TRBV7-9 and J usage is TRBJ2-4; no clear D gene. Here the sequenced sample was PBMCs, taken at surgery. The CDR3 nucleotides are TGTGCCAGCAGCCCAACCTTGGGCAAAGCCAAAAACATTCAGTACTTC. Translating gives CASSPTLGKAKNIQYF.